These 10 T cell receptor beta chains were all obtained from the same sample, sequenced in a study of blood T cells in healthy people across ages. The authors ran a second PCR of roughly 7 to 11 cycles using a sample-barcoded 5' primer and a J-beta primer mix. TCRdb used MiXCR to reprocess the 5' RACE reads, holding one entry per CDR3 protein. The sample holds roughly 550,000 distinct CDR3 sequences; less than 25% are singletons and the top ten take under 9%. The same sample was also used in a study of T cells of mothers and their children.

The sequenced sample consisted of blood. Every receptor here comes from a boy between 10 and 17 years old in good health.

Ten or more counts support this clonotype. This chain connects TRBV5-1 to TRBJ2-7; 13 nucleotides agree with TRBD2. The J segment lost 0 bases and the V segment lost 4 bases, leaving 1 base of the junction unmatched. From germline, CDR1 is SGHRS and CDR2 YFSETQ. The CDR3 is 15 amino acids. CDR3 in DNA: TGCGCCAGCAGCCGGACTAGCGGGAGCTCCTACGAGCAGTACTTC. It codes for CASSRTSGSSYEQYF. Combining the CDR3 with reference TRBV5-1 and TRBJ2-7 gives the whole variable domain KAGVTQTPRYLIKTRGQQVTLSCSPISGHRSVSWYQQTPGQGLQFLFEYFSETQRNKGNFPGRFSGRQFSNSRSEMNVSTLELGDSALYLCASSRTSGSSYEQYFGPGTRLTVT.

The CDR3 region is CSAREVRGIFNEQFF. The CDR3, as DNA: TGCAGTGCTAGAGAGGTACGCGGGATCTTCAATGAGCAGTTCTTC. V is TRBV20-1 and J is TRBJ2-5, with D tentatively TRBD2 (6 bases). The J call could be wrong; TRBJ2-1 is a better fit for the DNA end. Germline CDR1 is DFQATT and CDR2 is SNEGSKA (reference sequence). The CDR3 loop spans 15 amino acids.

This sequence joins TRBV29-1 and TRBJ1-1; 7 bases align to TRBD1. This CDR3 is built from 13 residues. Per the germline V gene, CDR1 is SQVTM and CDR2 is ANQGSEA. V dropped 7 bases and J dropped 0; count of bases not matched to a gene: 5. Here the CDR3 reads CSAGTDMNTEAFF. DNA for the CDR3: TGCAGCGCCGGGACAGACATGAACACTGAAGCTTTCTTT. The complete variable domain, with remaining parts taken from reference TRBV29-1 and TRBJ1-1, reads SAVISQKPSRDICQRGTSLTIQCQVDSQVTMMFWYRQQPGQSLTLIATANQGSEATYESGFVIDKFPISRPNLTFSTLTVSNMSPEDSSIYLCSAGTDMNTEAFFGQGTRLTVV.

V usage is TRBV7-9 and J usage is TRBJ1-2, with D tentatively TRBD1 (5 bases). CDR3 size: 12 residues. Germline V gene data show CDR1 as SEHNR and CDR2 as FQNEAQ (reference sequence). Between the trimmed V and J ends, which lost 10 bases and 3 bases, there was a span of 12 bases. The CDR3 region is CATSPGDYGYTF. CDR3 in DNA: TGTGCCACGTCCCCGGGGGACTATGGCTACACCTTC.

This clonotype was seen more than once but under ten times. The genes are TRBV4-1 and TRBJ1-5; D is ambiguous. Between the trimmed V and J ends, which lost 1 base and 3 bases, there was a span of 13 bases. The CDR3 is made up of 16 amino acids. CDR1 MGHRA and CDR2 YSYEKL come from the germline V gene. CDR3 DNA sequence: TGCGCCAGCAGCCAAGGGGTCCTAGGGCCCAATCAGCCCCAGCATTTT. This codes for CASSQGVLGPNQPQHF.

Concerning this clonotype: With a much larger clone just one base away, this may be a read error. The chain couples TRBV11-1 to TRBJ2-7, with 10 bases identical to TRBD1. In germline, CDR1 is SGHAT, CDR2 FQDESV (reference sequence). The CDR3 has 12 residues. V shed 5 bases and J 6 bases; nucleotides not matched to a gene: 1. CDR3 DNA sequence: TGTGCCAGCAGCGGGACAGGGGTCGAGCAGTACTTC. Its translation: CASSGTGVEQYF. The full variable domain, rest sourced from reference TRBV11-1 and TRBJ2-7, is EAEVAQSPRYKITEKSQAVAFWCDPISGHATLYWYRQILGQGPELLVQFQDESVVDDSQLPKDRFSAERLKGVDSTLKIQPAELGDSAMYLCASSGTGVEQYFGPGTRLTVT.

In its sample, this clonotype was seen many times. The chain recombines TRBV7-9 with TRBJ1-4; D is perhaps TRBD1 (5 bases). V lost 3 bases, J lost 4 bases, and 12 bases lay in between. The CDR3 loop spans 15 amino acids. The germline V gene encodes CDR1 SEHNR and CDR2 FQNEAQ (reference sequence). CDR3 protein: CASSFSTESNEKLFF. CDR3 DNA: TGTGCCAGCAGCTTTTCGACAGAGAGTAATGAAAAACTGTTTTTT.

CDR3 protein: CASRGGSLDQPQHF. CDR3 sequence (DNA): TGCGCCAGCAGGGGGGGGAGTCTTGATCAGCCCCAGCATTTT. V is TRBV5-1 and J is TRBJ1-5; D is possibly TRBD1 (5 bases). Germline V lookup: CDR1 SGHRS, CDR2 YFSETQ. V was pared by 5 bases and J by 5 bases, with 14 bases between. This CDR3 comprises 14 residues.

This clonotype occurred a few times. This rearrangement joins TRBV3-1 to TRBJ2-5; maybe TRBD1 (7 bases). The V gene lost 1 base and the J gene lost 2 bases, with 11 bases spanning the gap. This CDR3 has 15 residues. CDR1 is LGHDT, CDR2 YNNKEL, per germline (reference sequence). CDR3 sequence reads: CASSQVQGGQETQYF. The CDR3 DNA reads TGTGCCAGCAGCCAAGTTCAGGGGGGACAAGAGACCCAGTACTTC.

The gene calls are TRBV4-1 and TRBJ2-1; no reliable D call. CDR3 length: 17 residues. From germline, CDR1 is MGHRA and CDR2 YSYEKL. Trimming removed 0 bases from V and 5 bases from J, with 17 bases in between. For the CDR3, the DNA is TGCGCCAGCAGCCAAGATATTATGGGAAGTTTTAACAATGAGCAGTTCTTC. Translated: CASSQDIMGSFNNEQFF.